These 16 T cell receptor beta chains were sequenced from one sample in a study of regulatory T cells in long-lasting Graves disease. CDR3-region Arm-PCR and iRepertoire HTBI primers produced the TCR beta libraries. Via MiXCR, TCRdb re-called the multiplex PCR reads, giving one row per CDR3 protein. The sample records 200,000 to 250,000 distinct CDR3 sequences, 20% to 25% being singletons. The time point denotes: newly diagnosed GD, antithyroid drugs for less than 3 months. PBMC RNA was the source of the TCR library. The input for sequencing was peripheral blood mononuclear cells (PBMCs), taken at new diagnosis, from a patient treated with antithyroid drugs. Receptors were obtained from a female donor with Graves disease.

This clonotype occurred many times. V usage is TRBV19 and J usage is TRBJ2-7, with D uncertain. Trimming took off 4 bases at V and 0 bases at J, with 13 bases between the two ends. CDR3 length equals 15 residues. The germline gives CDR1 LNHDA, CDR2 SQIVND (reference sequence). DNA for the CDR3: TGTGCCAGTAGTACGCAGAAGTTGGGCTCCTACGAGCAGTACTTC. Its protein is CASSTQKLGSYEQYF.

This clonotype was counted between two and nine times. The V gene is TRBV2, the J gene TRBJ2-7, with TRBD1 identical over 9 bases. The CDR3 runs 14 residues. V lost 7 bases and J lost 8; bases outside the gene matches: 12. Germline V gene data show CDR1 as SNHLY and CDR2 as FYNNEI. This CDR3 is CASITGDRVPKQYF. In DNA, the CDR3 is TGTGCCAGCATTACGGGGGACAGGGTTCCAAAGCAGTACTTC.

In DNA, the CDR3 is TGCGCCAGCAGCGTTTTACCGACTAGCGGTCTCTACGAGCAGTACTTC. It codes for CASSVLPTSGLYEQYF. V gene TRBV5-1 combines with J gene TRBJ2-7; 9 nucleotides align to TRBD2. Unmatched junction bases numbered 11, after V lost 4 bases and J lost 3 bases. From germline, CDR1 is SGHRS and CDR2 YFSETQ. The CDR3 has 16 amino acids.

The V gene is TRBV19, the J gene TRBJ2-7; D gene ambiguous. Germline-derived CDR1 and CDR2 are LNHDA and SQIVND (reference sequence). The length of the CDR3 is 14 residues. Trimming stripped 3 bases from V and 2 bases from J, with 11 bases between. In DNA form, the CDR3 reads TGTGCCAGTAGTATCTCTCAGAGTACCTACGAGCAGTACTTC. Amino acids: CASSISQSTYEQYF. Full variable domain (rest looked up from reference TRBV19 and TRBJ2-7): DGGITQSPKYLFRKEGQNVTLSCEQNLNHDAMYWYRQDPGQGLRLIYYSQIVNDFQKGDIAEGYSVSREKKESFPLTVTSAQKNPTAFYLCASSISQSTYEQYFGPGTRLTVT.

This clonotype was found many times. The chain carries TRBV20-1 and TRBJ2-1; no clear D gene. Per the germline V gene, CDR1 is DFQATT and CDR2 is SNEGSKA (reference sequence). V lost 4 bases and J 4 bases, leaving 8 bases between the germline ends. The CDR3 sequence is 12 residues long. The CDR3 DNA sequence: TGCAGTGCTACCTCGGCTTACAATGAGCAGTTCTTC. Translating it yields CSATSAYNEQFF.

This clonotype was observed at least ten times. This chain connects TRBV5-4 to TRBJ2-1, with 12 bases aligning to TRBD2. CDR1 SGHNT and CDR2 YYREEE come from the germline V gene (reference sequence). With V trimmed by 4 bases and J by 3 bases, 8 bases remained unmatched. The CDR3 totals 17 residues. CDR3 nucleotides: TGTGCCAGCAGCGTCCTAGCGGGGGGGAAAATCTACAATGAGCAGTTCTTC. It encodes CASSVLAGGKIYNEQFF. The full variable domain, rest sourced from reference TRBV5-4 and TRBJ2-1, is ETGVTQSPTHLIKTRGQQVTLRCSSQSGHNTVSWYQQALGQGPQFIFQYYREEENGRGNFPPRFSGLQFPNYSSELNVNALELDDSALYLCASSVLAGGKIYNEQFFGPGTRLTVL.

Many counts were recorded for this clonotype. The CDR3 is CATSDTTETQYF. The DNA for the CDR3 is TGTGCCACCAGTGATACCACAGAGACCCAGTACTTC. The V and J genes are TRBV24-1 and TRBJ2-5; D ambiguous. With 3 bases removed from V and 4 bases from J, the gap between germline ends came to 5 bases. The germline CDR1 and CDR2 sequences are KGHDR and SFDVKD. The CDR3 is 12 residues long.

This clonotype was seen ten or more times. The chain is built from TRBV20-1 and TRBJ2-1, with D possibly TRBD2 on 7 matching bases. CDR1 is DFQATT, CDR2 SNEGSKA, per germline (reference sequence). This CDR3 is built from 13 residues. Trimming removed 6 bases from V and 8 bases from J, with 17 bases in between. The CDR3 loop reads CSAQGGGLDEQFF. CDR3 sequence (DNA): TGCAGTGCCCAAGGGGGGGGGTTGGATGAGCAGTTCTTC.

This clonotype was seen at least ten times. The chain has TRBV5-6 and TRBJ2-7; no clear D gene. Germline CDR1 and CDR2: SGHDT and YYEEEE. The CDR3 has 14 amino acids. The V and J ends lost 1 base and 0 bases respectively, with 8 bases between them. The CDR3 nucleotides are TGTGCCAGCAGCTTGCTACAGAGCTCCTACGAGCAGTACTTC. As protein: CASSLLQSSYEQYF.

The J gene is TRBJ1-2, the V gene TRBV5-4; D gene unclear. CDR3 length equals 15 residues. Trimming took off 4 bases at V and 7 bases at J, with 20 bases between the two ends. The germline V gene has CDR1 SGHNT and CDR2 YYREEE (reference sequence). CDR3 DNA: TGTGCCAGCAGCCCCGGGTTATTATCGACGATTGGCTACACCTTC. Translated, it gives CASSPGLLSTIGYTF.

This clonotype was counted many times. The J gene is TRBJ2-7, the V gene TRBV6-2 or TRBV6-3; weak D call: TRBD1 (5 bases). Germline CDR1 MNHEY, CDR2 SVGEGT. The CDR3 totals 11 residues. The ends were cut back, 5 bases at V and 5 bases at J, with 7 bases in the middle. DNA of the CDR3: TGTGCCAGCAGTGAACAGGACGAGCAGTACTTC. This encodes CASSEQDEQYF.

This clonotype was seen repeatedly, ten times or more. This rearrangement joins TRBV6-2 or TRBV6-3 to TRBJ2-3, with D unresolved. This CDR3 has 13 amino acids. V was trimmed by 2 bases and J by 5 bases, leaving 8 bases between them. CDR1 MNHEY and CDR2 SVGEGT come from the germline V gene. CDR3 DNA: TGTGCCAGCAGTTACACCTTTCGAGATACGCAGTATTTT. This sequence encodes CASSYTFRDTQYF.

This clonotype was seen at least ten times. This chain connects TRBV14 to TRBJ2-3; 8 bases match TRBD2. Germline assignment: CDR1 SGHDN and CDR2 FVKESK. There are 14 residues in the CDR3. The trim removed 4 bases at V and 6 bases at J, leaving 6 bases unmatched. The CDR3, as DNA: TGTGCCAGCAGCCTAGCGGGATTACCCGATACGCAGTATTTT. Its protein is CASSLAGLPDTQYF.

As regards this clonotype: This may be a read error, as it is one base from a much larger clone. The V gene is TRBV7-2, the J gene TRBJ2-5; 10 bases match TRBD2. The trim removed 3 bases at V and 6 bases at J, leaving 13 bases unmatched. Germline values: CDR1 SGHTA, CDR2 FQGNSA. The CDR3 runs 17 residues. CDR3 protein: CASSFIAGGGVKKTQYF. CDR3 sequence (DNA): TGTGCCAGCAGCTTCATAGCGGGAGGCGGAGTAAAAAAGACCCAGTACTTC.

This clonotype was seen a few times. The V gene is TRBV4-2, the J gene TRBJ2-3; TRBD2 agrees at 8 bases. V lost 0 bases, J lost 3 bases, and 5 bases stayed unmatched. This CDR3 has 16 amino acids. Germline-derived CDR1 and CDR2 are LGHNA and YNFKEQ. The CDR3 DNA is TGTGCCAGCAGCCAAGATAAAGGGACTAGGACAGATACGCAGTATTTT. It yields the protein CASSQDKGTRTDTQYF.

This clonotype was counted many times. The chain is built from TRBV4-3 and TRBJ1-4; D is unclear. Germline CDR1 and CDR2: LGHNA and YSLEER. V was clipped by 0 bases and J by 6 bases, with 14 bases between them. This CDR3 comprises 16 residues. The CDR3 coding sequence is TGCGCCAGCAGCCAAGATTGGCGGGGTAGGGATGAAAAACTGTTTTTT. This codes for CASSQDWRGRDEKLFF.